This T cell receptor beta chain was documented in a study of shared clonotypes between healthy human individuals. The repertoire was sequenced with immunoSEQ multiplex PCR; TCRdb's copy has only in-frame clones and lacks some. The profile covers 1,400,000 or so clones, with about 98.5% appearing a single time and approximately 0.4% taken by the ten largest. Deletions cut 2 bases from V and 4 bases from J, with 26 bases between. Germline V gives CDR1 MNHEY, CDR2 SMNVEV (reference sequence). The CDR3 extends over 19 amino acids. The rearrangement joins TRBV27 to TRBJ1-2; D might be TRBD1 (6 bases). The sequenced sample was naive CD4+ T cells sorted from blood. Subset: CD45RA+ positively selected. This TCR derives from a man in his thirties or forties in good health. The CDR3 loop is CASSLRRQGTGFSSYGYTF. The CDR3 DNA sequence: TGTGCCAGCAGTTTAAGGCGCCAGGGGACTGGATTCTCGTCCTATGGCTACACCTTC.